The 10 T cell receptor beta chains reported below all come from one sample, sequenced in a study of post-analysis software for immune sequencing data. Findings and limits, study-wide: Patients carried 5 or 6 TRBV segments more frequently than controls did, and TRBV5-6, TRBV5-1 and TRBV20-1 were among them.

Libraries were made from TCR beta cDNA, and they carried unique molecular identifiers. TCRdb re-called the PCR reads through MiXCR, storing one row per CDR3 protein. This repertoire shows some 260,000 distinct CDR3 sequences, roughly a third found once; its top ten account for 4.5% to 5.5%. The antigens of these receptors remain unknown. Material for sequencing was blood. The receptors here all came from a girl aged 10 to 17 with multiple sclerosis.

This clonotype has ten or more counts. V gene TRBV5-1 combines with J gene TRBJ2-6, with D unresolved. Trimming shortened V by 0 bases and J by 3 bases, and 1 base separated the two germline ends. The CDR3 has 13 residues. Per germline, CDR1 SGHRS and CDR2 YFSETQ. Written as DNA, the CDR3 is TGCGCCAGCAGCTTGGATGGGGCCAACGTCCTGACTTTC. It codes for CASSLDGANVLTF.

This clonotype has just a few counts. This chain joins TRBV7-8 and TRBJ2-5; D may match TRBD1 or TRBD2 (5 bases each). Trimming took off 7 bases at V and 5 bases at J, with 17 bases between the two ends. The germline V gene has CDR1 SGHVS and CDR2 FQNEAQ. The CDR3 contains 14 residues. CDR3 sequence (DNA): TGTGCCAGCAACGACAGAGGAGCGGAGGAGACCCAGTACTTC. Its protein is CASNDRGAEETQYF. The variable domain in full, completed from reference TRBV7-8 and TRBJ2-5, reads GAGVSQSPRYKVAKRGQDVALRCDPISGHVSLFWYQQALGQGPEFLTYFQNEAQLDKSGLPSDRFFAERPEGSVSTLKIQRTQQEDSAVYLCASNDRGAEETQYFGPGTRLLVL.

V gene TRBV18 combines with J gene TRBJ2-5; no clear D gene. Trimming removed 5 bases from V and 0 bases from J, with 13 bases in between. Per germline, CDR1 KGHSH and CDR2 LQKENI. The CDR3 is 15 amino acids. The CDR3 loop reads CASSFVSTNQETQYF. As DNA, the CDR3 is TGTGCCAGCTCATTCGTTTCGACCAACCAAGAGACCCAGTACTTC.

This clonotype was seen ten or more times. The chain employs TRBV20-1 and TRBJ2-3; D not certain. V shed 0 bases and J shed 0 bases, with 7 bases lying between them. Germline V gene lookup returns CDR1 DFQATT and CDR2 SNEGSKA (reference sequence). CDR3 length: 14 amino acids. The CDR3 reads CSARETGSTDTQYF. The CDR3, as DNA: TGCAGTGCTAGAGAGACTGGCAGCACAGATACGCAGTATTTT.

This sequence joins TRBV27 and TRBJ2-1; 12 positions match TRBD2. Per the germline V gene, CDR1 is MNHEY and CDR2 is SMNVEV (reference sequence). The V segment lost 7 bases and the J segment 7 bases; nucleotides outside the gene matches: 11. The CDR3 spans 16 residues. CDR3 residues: CASTKQTSGGRNEQFF. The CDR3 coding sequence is TGTGCCAGCACCAAGCAGACTAGCGGGGGTCGGAATGAGCAGTTCTTC.

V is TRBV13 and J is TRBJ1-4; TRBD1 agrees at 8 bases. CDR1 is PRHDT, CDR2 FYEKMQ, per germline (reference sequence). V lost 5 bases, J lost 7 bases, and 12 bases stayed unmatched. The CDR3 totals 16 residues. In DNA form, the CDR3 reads TGTGCCAGCAGCCGCGAGGACAGGGAGGGAGCTGAAAAACTGTTTTTT. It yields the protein CASSREDREGAEKLFF.

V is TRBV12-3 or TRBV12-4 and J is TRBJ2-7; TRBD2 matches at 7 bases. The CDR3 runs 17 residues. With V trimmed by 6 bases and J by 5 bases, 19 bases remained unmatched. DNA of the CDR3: TGTGCCAGCAGCAAAGCCGGGGGGAGGGGCGTCGAGAACGAGCAGTACTTC. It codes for CASSKAGGRGVENEQYF.

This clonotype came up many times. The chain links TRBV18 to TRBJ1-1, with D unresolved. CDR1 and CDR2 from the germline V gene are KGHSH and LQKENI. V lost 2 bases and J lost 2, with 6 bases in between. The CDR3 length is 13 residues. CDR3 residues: CASSPLVNTEAFF. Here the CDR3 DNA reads TGTGCCAGCTCACCATTAGTTAACACTGAAGCTTTCTTT.

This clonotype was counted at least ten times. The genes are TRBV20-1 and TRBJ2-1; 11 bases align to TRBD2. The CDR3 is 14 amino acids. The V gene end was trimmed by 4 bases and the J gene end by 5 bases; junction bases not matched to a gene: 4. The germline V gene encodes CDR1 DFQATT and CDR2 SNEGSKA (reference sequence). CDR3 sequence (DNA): TGCAGTGCTACTAGACTAGCGGGACACAATGAGCAGTTCTTC. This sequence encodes CSATRLAGHNEQFF.

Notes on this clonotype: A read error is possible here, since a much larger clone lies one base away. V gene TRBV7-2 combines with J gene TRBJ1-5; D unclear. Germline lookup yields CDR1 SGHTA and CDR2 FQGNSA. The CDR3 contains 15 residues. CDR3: CASSLGLRSNRPQHF. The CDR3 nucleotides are TGTGCCAGCAGCTTAGGTCTTCGGAGCAATCGGCCCCAGCATTTT.